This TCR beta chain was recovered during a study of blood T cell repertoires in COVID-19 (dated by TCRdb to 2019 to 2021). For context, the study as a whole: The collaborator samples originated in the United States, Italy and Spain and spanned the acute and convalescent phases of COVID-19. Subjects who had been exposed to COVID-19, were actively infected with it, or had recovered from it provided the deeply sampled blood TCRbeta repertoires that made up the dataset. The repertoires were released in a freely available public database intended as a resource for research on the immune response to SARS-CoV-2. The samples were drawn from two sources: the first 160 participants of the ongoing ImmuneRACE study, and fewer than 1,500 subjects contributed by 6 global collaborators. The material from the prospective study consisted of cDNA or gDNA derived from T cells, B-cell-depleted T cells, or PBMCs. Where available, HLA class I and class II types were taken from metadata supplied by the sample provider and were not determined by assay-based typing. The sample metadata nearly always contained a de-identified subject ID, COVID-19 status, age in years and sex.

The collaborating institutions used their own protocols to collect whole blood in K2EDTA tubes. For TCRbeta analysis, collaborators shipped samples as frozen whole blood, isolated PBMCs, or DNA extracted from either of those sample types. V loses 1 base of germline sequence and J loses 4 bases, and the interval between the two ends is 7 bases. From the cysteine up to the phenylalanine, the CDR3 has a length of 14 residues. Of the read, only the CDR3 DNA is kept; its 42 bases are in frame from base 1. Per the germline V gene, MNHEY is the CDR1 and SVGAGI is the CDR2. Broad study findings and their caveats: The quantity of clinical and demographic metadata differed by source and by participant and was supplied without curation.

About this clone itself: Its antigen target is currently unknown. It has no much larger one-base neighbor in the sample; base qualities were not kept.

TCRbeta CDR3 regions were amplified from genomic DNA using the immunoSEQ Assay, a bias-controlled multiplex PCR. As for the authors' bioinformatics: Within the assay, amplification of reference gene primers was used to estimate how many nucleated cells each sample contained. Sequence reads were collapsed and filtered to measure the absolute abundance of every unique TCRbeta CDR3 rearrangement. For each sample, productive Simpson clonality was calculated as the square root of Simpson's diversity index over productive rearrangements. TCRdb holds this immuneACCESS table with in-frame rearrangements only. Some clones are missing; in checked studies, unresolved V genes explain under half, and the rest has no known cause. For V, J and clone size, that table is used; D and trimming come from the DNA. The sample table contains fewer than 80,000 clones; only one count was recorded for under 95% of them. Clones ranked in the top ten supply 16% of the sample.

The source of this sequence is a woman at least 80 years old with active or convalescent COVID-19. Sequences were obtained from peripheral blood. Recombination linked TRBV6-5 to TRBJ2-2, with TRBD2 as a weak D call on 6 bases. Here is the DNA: TGTGCCAGCAGTTACTTGGGACTCACCGGGGAGCTGTTTTTT. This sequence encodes CASSYLGLTGELFF.